This TCR beta chain was retrieved from a study of beta chain features in type 1 diabetes. The study reverse transcribed the entire isolated RNA, so it sequenced expressed TCRB transcripts. Samples of naive, central memory and regulatory T cells yielded a mean of around 3.7 million reads. The data were produced by immunoSEQ multiplex PCR, yet TCRdb's version contains in-frame clones alone and is incomplete. The sample includes around 430,000 clones, about 29% of them seen just once. Germline-derived CDR1 and CDR2 are SGHRS and YFSETQ. The CDR3 is made up of 15 amino acids. The V segment lost 0 bases and the J segment 6 bases; nucleotides outside the gene matches: 8. This clone was counted between two and nine times.

The receptor was isolated from a young man in good health. The chain employs TRBV5-1 and TRBJ2-7; 8 bases fit TRBD2. Sequencing was performed on naive CD4+ T cells from blood. The DNA of the CDR3 is TGCGCCAGCAGCTTGGACGGACTAGCAATTACCGAGCAGTACTTC. Residues: CASSLDGLAITEQYF.